The source of this TCR beta chain is a study of blood T cell repertoires in COVID-19. Trimming left V 3 bases short and J 1 base short, with 12 bases between. Germline values: CDR1 DFQATT, CDR2 SNEGSKA (reference sequence). There are 14 residues in the CDR3. Clones were sequenced by immunoSEQ multiplex PCR, and TCRdb holds only the in-frame ones, with some missing. This table holds 200,000 to 300,000 clones, about 83% found once. The TCR comes from a woman aged 50 to 60 who had recovered from COVID-19. J is TRBJ1-1 and V is TRBV20-1; no firm D call. Sequences were obtained from PBMCs or T cells enriched from blood (not recorded which). The CDR3 DNA reads as TGCAGTGCTAGTATTGACTTCTGGAACACTGAAGCTTTCTTT. Translation gives CSASIDFWNTEAFF.